This T cell receptor beta chain emerged from a study of T cells after yellow fever vaccination. Study outcomes and limitations: Across the CD4 and CD8 compartments, a small share of clonotypes was present in both.

In TCRdb, the 5' RACE reads were re-called with MiXCR into one record per CDR3 protein. The sample includes a few hundred thousand distinct CDR3 sequences, approximately 8% seen only once; the top ten take under 20%. A word on this clonotype: Its specificity is unknown.

The CDR3 has 15 residues. The V and J ends lost 2 bases and 4 bases respectively, with 11 bases between them. Germline assignment: CDR1 MDHEN and CDR2 SYDVKM. Here the sequenced sample was PBMCs, taken approximately 47 days after the first yellow fever vaccination. This receptor was identified in a man between 18 and 35 years old who received the YFV17D yellow fever vaccine. The rearrangement joins TRBV28 to TRBJ2-2; D possibly matches TRBD1 or TRBD2 (6 bases each). The DNA of the CDR3 is TGTGCCAGCAGTTTACCCCGGGGGCGCACCGGGGAGCTGTTTTTT. This gives the protein CASSLPRGRTGELFF.